This T cell receptor beta chain is from a study of T cell responses to AZD1222 COVID-19 vaccine. Per germline, CDR1 MDHEN and CDR2 SYDVKM. Trimming removed 4 bases from V and 0 bases from J; junction bases left unmatched: 4. CDR3 length: 16 amino acids. Some clones are missing from TCRdb's copy, which holds only in-frame ones; the method was immunoSEQ multiplex PCR. The table lists over 100,000 clones, roughly nine tenths of them singletons. This chain joins TRBV28 and TRBJ1-4; 8 positions match TRBD1. This specimen was peripheral blood, taken on day 0 of AZD1222 vaccination. The sequence was obtained from an adult in good health. CDR3 region: CASSSVQGATNEKLFF. CDR3 in DNA: TGTGCCAGCAGTTCAGTACAGGGGGCAACTAATGAAAAACTGTTTTTT.